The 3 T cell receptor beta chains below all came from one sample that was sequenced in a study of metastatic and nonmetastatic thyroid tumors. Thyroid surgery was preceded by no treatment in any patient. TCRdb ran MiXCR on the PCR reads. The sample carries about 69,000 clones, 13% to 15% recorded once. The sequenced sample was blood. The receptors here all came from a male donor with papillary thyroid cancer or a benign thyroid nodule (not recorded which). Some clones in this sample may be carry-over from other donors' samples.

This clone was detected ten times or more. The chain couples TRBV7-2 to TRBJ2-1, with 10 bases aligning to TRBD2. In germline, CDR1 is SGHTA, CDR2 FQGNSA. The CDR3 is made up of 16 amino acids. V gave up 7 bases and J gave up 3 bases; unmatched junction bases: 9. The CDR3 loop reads CASTVLAGSFYNEQFF. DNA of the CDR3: TGTGCCAGCACCGTACTAGCGGGGAGCTTCTACAATGAGCAGTTCTTC.

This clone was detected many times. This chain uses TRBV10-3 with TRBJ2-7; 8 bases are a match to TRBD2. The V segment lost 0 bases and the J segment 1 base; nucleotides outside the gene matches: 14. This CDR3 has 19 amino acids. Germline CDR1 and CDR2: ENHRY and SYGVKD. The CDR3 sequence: CAISESRRYGSGTSYEQYF. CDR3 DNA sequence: TGTGCCATCAGTGAGTCGAGGCGGTACGGTAGCGGGACTTCCTACGAGCAGTACTTC.

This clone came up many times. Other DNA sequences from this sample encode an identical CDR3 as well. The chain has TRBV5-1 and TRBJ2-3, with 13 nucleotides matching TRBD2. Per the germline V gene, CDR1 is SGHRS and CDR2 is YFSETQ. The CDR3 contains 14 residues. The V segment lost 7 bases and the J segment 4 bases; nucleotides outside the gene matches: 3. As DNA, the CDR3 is TGCGCCAGCGGACTAGCGGGAGTCGCAGATACGCAGTATTTT. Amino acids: CASGLAGVADTQYF.